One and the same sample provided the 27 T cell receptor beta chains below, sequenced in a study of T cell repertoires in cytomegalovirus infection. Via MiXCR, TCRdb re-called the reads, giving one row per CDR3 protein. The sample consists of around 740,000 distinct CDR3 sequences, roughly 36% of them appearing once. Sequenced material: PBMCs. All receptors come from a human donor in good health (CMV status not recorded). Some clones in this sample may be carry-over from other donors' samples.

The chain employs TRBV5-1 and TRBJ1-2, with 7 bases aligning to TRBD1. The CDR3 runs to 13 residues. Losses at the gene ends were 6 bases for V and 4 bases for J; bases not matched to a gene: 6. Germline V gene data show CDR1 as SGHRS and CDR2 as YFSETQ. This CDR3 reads CASTRDSVYGYTF. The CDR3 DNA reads TGCGCCAGCACCAGGGACAGCGTCTATGGCTACACCTTC.

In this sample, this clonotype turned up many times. The CDR3 region is CASSLGPAYSNQPQHF. In DNA, the CDR3 is TGTGCCAGCAGCTTAGGGCCGGCTTATAGCAATCAGCCCCAGCATTTT. The chain employs TRBV7-2 and TRBJ1-5; no clear D. This CDR3 has 16 residues. Per the germline V gene, CDR1 is SGHTA and CDR2 is FQGNSA. Trimming stripped 1 base from V and 0 bases from J, with 10 bases between.

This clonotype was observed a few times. CDR3 nucleotides: TGTGCCAGTAGGACTGGGACCGGGGAGCTGTTTTTT. It is translated as CASRTGTGELFF. V gene TRBV19 combines with J gene TRBJ2-2; D is unclear. The V and J ends lost 6 bases and 5 bases respectively, with 7 bases between them. Germline V gene sequence: CDR1 LNHDA, CDR2 SQIVND (reference sequence). The CDR3 contains 12 residues.

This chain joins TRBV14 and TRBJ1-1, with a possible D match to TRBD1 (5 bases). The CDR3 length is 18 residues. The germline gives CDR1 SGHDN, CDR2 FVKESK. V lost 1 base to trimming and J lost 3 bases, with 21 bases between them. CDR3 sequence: CASSQGGEGWRSYTEAFF. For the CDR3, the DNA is TGTGCCAGCAGCCAAGGGGGGGAGGGTTGGCGATCGTACACTGAAGCTTTCTTT.

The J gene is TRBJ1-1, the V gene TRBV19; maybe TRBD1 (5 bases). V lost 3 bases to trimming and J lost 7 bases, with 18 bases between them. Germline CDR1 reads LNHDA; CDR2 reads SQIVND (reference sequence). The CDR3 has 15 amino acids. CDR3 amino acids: CASSIGTTRSGEAFF. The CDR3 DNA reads TGTGCCAGTAGTATTGGGACCACCCGCAGCGGTGAAGCTTTCTTT.

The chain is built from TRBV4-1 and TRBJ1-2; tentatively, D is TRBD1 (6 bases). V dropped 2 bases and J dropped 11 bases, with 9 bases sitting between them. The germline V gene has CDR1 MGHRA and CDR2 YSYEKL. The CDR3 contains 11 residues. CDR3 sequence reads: CASSQTGSYTF. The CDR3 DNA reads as TGCGCCAGCAGCCAAACAGGGTCTTACACCTTC.

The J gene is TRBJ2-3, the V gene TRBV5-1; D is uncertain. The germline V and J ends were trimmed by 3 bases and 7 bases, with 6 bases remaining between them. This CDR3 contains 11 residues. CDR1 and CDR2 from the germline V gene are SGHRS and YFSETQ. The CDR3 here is CASSSGNTQYF. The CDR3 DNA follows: TGCGCCAGCAGCTCTGGGAATACGCAGTATTTT.

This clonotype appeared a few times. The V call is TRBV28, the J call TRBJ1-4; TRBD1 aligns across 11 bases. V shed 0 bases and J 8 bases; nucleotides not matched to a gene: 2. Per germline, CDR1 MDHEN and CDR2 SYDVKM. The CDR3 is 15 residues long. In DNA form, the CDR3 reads TGTGCCAGCAGTTTATGGGGACAGGGGGACGAAAAACTGTTTTTT. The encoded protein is CASSLWGQGDEKLFF.

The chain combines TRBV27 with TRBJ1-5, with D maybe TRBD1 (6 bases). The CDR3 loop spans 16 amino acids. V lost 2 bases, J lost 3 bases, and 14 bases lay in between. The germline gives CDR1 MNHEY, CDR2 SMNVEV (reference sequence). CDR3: CASSLIGGRVNQPQHF. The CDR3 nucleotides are TGTGCCAGCAGTTTAATAGGGGGGCGCGTCAATCAGCCCCAGCATTTT.

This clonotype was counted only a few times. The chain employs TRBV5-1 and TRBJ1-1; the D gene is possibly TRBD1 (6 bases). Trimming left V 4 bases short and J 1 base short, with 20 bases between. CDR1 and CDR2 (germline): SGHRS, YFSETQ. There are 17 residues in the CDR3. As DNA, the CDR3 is TGCGCCAGCAGCCCCCGAAGGGGAGGGGGGGGGAACACTGAAGCTTTCTTT. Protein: CASSPRRGGGGNTEAFF.

The CDR3 bases are TGTGCCAGCAGTTCCCCCTCCAGGGGGAATGGCTACACCTTC. Amino acids: CASSSPSRGNGYTF. This chain uses TRBV12-3 or TRBV12-4 with TRBJ1-2; 7 bases agree with TRBD1. The CDR3 is made up of 14 amino acids. V trimming: 4 bases; J trimming: 6 bases; junction bases outside the gene matches: 8.

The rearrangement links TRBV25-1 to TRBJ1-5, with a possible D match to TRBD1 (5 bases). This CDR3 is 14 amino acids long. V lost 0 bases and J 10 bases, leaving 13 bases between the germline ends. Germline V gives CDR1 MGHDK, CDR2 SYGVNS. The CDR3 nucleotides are TGTGCCAGCAGTGAATATGGGGCGGGTCGCCCCCAGCATTTT. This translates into CASSEYGAGRPQHF. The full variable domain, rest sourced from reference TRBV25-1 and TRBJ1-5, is EADIYQTPRYLVIGTGKKITLECSQTMGHDKMYWYQQDPGMELHLIHYSYGVNSTEKGDLSSESTVSRIRTEHFPLTLESARPSHTSQYLCASSEYGAGRPQHFGDGTRLSIL.

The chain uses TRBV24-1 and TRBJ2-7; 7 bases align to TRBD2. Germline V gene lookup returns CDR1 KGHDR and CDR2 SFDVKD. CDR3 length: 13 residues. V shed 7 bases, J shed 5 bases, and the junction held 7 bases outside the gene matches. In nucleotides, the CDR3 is TGTGCCACCAGGTCGGGACGGGAGGACGAGCAGTACTTC. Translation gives CATRSGREDEQYF.

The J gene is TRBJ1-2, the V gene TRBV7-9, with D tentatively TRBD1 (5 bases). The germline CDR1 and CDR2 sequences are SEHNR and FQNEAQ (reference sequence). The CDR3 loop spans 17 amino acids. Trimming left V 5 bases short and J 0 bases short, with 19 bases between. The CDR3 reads CASSLKPSGTANYGYTF. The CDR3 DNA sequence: TGTGCCAGCAGCCTAAAACCATCCGGGACCGCTAACTATGGCTACACCTTC.

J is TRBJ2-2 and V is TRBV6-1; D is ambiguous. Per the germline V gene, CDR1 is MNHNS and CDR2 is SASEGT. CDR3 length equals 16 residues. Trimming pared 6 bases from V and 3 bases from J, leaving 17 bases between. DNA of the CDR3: TGTGCCAGCAGGAGTATAGACGCTATGGACACCGGGGAGCTGTTTTTT. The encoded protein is CASRSIDAMDTGELFF.

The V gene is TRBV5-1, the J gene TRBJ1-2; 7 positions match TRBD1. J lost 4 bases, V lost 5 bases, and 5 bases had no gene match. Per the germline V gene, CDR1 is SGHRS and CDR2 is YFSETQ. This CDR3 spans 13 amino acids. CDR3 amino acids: CASRGQEPYGYTF. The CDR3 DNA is TGCGCCAGCAGAGGACAGGAGCCCTATGGCTACACCTTC. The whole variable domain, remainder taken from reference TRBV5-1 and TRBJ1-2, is KAGVTQTPRYLIKTRGQQVTLSCSPISGHRSVSWYQQTPGQGLQFLFEYFSETQRNKGNFPGRFSGRQFSNSRSEMNVSTLELGDSALYLCASRGQEPYGYTFGSGTRLTVV.

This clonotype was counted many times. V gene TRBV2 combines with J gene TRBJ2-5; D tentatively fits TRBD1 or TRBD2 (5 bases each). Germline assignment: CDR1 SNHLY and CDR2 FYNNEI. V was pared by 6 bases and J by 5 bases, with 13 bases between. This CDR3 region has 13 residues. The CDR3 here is CASSQGPRETQYF. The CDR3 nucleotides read TGTGCCAGCAGCCAGGGACCTCGGGAGACCCAGTACTTC.

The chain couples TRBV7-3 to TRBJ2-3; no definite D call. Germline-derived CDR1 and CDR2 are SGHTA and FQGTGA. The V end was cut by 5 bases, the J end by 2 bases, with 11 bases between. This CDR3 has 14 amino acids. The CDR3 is CASSPREITDTQYF. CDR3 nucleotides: TGTGCCAGCAGCCCCAGAGAAATCACAGATACGCAGTATTTT. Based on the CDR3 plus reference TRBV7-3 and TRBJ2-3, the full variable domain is GAGVSQTPSNKVTEKGKYVELRCDPISGHTALYWYRQSLGQGPEFLIYFQGTGAADDSGLPNDRFFAVRPEGSVSTLKIQRTERGDSAVYLCASSPREITDTQYFGPGTRLTVL.

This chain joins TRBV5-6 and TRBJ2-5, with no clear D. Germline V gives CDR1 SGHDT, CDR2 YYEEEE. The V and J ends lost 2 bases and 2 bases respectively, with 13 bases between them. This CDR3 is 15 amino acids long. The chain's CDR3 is CASSLMAGPQETQYF. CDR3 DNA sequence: TGTGCCAGCAGCTTAATGGCCGGTCCTCAAGAGACCCAGTACTTC. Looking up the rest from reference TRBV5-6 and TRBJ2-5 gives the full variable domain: DAGVTQSPTHLIKTRGQQVTLRCSPKSGHDTVSWYQQALGQGPQFIFQYYEEEERQRGNFPDRFSGHQFPNYSSELNVNALLLGDSALYLCASSLMAGPQETQYFGPGTRLLVL.

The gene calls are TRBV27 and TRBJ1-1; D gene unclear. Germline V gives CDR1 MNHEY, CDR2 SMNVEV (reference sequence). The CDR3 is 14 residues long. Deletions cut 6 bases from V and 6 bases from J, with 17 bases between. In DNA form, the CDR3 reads TGTGCCAGCAGACTTGACCTGGGAGGGTCTGAAGCTTTCTTT. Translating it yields CASRLDLGGSEAFF.

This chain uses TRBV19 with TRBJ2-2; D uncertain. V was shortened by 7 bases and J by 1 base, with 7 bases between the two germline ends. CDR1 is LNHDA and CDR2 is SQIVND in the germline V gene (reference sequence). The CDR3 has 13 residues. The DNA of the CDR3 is TGTGCCAGTAACCAGCAGAACACCGGGGAGCTGTTTTTT. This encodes CASNQQNTGELFF. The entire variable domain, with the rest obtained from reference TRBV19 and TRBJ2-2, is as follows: DGGITQSPKYLFRKEGQNVTLSCEQNLNHDAMYWYRQDPGQGLRLIYYSQIVNDFQKGDIAEGYSVSREKKESFPLTVTSAQKNPTAFYLCASNQQNTGELFFGEGSRLTVL.

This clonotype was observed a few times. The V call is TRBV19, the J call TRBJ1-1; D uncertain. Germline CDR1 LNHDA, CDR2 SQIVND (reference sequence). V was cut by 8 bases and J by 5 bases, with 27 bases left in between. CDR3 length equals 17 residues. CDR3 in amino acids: CASAPSRETKRGTEAFF. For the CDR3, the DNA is TGTGCCAGTGCGCCCTCAAGGGAGACAAAAAGAGGGACTGAAGCTTTCTTT.

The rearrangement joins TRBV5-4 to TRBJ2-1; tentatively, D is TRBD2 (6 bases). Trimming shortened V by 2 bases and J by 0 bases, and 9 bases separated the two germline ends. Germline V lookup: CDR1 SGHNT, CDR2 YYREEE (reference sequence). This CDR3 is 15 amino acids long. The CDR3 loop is CASSFGSSSYNEQFF. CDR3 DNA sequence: TGTGCCAGCAGCTTCGGGAGCAGCTCCTACAATGAGCAGTTCTTC.

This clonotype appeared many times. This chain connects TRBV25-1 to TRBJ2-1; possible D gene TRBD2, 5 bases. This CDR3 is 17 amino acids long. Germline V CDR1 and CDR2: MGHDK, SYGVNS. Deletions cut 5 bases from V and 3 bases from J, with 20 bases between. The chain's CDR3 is CASSQDSDHTGYNEQFF. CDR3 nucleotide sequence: TGTGCCAGCAGTCAGGACTCTGATCATACGGGCTACAATGAGCAGTTCTTC.

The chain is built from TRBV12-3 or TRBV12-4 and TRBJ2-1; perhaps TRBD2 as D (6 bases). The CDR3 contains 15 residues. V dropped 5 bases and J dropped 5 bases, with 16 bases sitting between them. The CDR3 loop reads CASSPREKRDNEQFF. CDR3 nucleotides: TGTGCCAGCAGTCCCCGGGAGAAGAGGGACAATGAGCAGTTCTTC.

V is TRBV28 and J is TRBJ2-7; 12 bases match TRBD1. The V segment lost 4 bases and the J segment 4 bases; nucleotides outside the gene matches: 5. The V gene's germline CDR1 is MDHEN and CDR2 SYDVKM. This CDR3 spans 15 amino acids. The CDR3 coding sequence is TGTGCCAGCAGTTCCGGGGGACAGGGGGCTTACGAGCAGTACTTC. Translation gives CASSSGGQGAYEQYF.

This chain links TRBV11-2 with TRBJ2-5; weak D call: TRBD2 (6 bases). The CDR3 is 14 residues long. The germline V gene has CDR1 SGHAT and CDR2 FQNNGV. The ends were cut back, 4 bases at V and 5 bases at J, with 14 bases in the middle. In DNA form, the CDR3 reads TGTGCCAGCAGCTCCGGAGCGGGCGCGGAGACCCAGTACTTC. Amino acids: CASSSGAGAETQYF.